The rows below give T cell receptor beta chains drawn from one sample of a study of shared T cell receptors in the human thymus. Method: immunoSEQ multiplex PCR; TCRdb's copy keeps in-frame clones and lacks some. The table records about 660,000 clones, about 89% of them present only once. These data were likewise used in another study, on human thymus T cells.

Specimen: thymocytes. These receptors were collected from a boy in the first two years of life with a congenital heart defect. The CDR3 runs from the conserved cysteine through the conserved F or W. A D gene is named only where the DNA matches it firmly. Some rows have no size entry. The others give once, few or many, or a class for an expanded clone.

size,length,D,J,V,DNA,CDR3
.,16,TRBD2,TRBJ2-3,TRBV5-6,TGTGCCAGCAGCTCACCTAAACGGGAGGCGCCGGATACGCAGTATTTT,CASSSPKREAPDTQYF
.,18,TRBD2,TRBJ2-2,TRBV9,TGTGCCAGCAGCGCGTTCGAGTCTAGCGGAACAAACACCGGGGAGCTGTTTTTT,CASSAFESSGTNTGELFF
.,17,.,TRBJ2-7,TRBV5-4,TGTGCCAGCAGCTTGGGCCCCGCGCGGCCCCAGAGCTACGAGCAGTACTTC,CASSLGPARPQSYEQYF
.,12,.,TRBJ1-2,TRBV7-2,TGTGCCAGCAGCTTGGGCCTTTATGGCTACACCTTC,CASSLGLYGYTF
few,15,.,TRBJ2-6,TRBV9,TGTGCCAGCAGCGTTGGCCACTCTGGGGCCAACGTCCTGACTTTC,CASSVGHSGANVLTF
.,15,TRBD1,TRBJ1-6,TRBV6-1,TGTGCCAGCAGTGGCCGGGACAGGGGTATTTCACCCCTCCACTTT,CASSGRDRGISPLHF
.,14,TRBD1,TRBJ2-7,TRBV7-2,TGTGCCAGCAACTACAGGGGCAGCTCCTACGAGCAGTACTTC,CASNYRGSSYEQYF
.,13,.,TRBJ2-1,TRBV7-6,TGTGCCAGCAGCTTATCTATGCACAATGAGCAGTTCTTC,CASSLSMHNEQFF
.,16,.,TRBJ1-6,TRBV6-4,TGTGCCAGCAGTGACTCCTCGGTGACAAGGGGTACACCCCTCCACTTT,CASSDSSVTRGTPLHF
.,15,.,TRBJ2-1,TRBV27,TGTGCCAGCAGTTTTCGGGGAGGACCCTACAATGAGCAGTTCTTC,CASSFRGGPYNEQFF
.,18,TRBD1,TRBJ1-3,TRBV28,TGTGCCAGCAGTTTATCCTCCCAGACAGGGTATCAAGGGAACACCATATATTTT,CASSLSSQTGYQGNTIYF
.,16,TRBD1,TRBJ2-1,TRBV9,TGTGCCAGCAGCGTCGTGGACAGGGGGCTTAGGAATGAGCAGTTCTTC,CASSVVDRGLRNEQFF
.,15,.,TRBJ2-3,TRBV6-6,TGTGCCAGCAGTTACAAGTTTTCGGGCACAGATACGCAGTATTTT,CASSYKFSGTDTQYF
.,12,.,TRBJ2-2,TRBV5-1,TGCGCCAGCAGCCCGGGGGCCGGGGAGCTGTTTTTT,CASSPGAGELFF
once,14,.,TRBJ1-5,TRBV19,TGTGCCAGTATGAGGGCCCTGTCGGGTCAGCCCCAGCATTTT,CASMRALSGQPQHF
.,16,TRBD1,TRBJ1-6,TRBV7-2,TGTGCCAGCACCTTACCGACAGGGGAAGGTAATTCACCCCTCCACTTT,CASTLPTGEGNSPLHF
.,16,TRBD1,TRBJ2-4,TRBV9,TGTGCCAGCAGCGTTGGGACAGACAACGCCAAAAACATTCAGTACTTC,CASSVGTDNAKNIQYF
.,15,TRBD2,TRBJ2-7,TRBV9,TGTGCCAGCAGCCTGCAAGCGGGGGCCTCCTACGAGCAGTACTTC,CASSLQAGASYEQYF
few,16,.,TRBJ1-4,TRBV28,TGTGCCAGCAGCCCAATGGAGGGGAGGGCTAATGAAAAACTGTTTTTT,CASSPMEGRANEKLFF
.,13,TRBD1,TRBJ1-5,TRBV6-5,TGTGCCAGCAGAACAGGGGGGAATCAGCCCCAGCATTTT,CASRTGGNQPQHF
.,14,TRBD1,TRBJ2-7,TRBV14,TGTGCCAGCAGCCAAGACAGGGGGCCTTACGAGCAGTACTTC,CASSQDRGPYEQYF
.,19,.,TRBJ1-4,TRBV5-1,TGCGCCAGCAGCTTGCGGGGAGAACCTAAGACCCAGGGGAATGAAAAACTGTTTTTT,CASSLRGEPKTQGNEKLFF
.,11,.,TRBJ1-2,TRBV10-3,TGTGCCATCAGTGAGAAGACAGGTCGTCTCTTC,CAISEKTGRLF
.,14,TRBD1,TRBJ2-7,TRBV4-2,TGTGCCAGCAGCCAAGAGGGACAGGGGTACGAGCAGTACTTC,CASSQEGQGYEQYF
few,16,.,TRBJ2-1,TRBV18,TGTGCCAGCTCCACGTCCCCGGGCGGGGTTTACAATGAGCAGTTCTTC,CASSTSPGGVYNEQFF
few,19,.,TRBJ2-4,TRBV4-1,TGCGCCAGCAGCCAAGGGACAGTCAGTTATCCGCTTACCAAAAACATTCAGTACTTC,CASSQGTVSYPLTKNIQYF
.,14,TRBD2,TRBJ2-7,TRBV28,TGTGCCAGCAGTTTTATTGGGGGGGTATACGAGCAGTACTTC,CASSFIGGVYEQYF
.,14,TRBD1,TRBJ2-1,TRBV18,TGTGCCAGCTCACCGGGACAGGGGGTTTATGAGCAGTTCTTC,CASSPGQGVYEQFF
.,13,.,TRBJ1-4,TRBV11-1,TGTGCCAGCCGTCGGGGGAAAGGTGAAAAACTGTTTTTT,CASRRGKGEKLFF
once,16,TRBD2,TRBJ2-7,TRBV11-2,TGTGCCAGCAGCTTCCCGCTAGCGGGAGGGCCATACGAGCAGTACTTC,CASSFPLAGGPYEQYF
.,15,TRBD2,TRBJ2-1,TRBV5-6,TGTGCCAGCAGCTTGGGACTAGCGGGCTACAATGAGCAGTTCTTC,CASSLGLAGYNEQFF
.,18,.,TRBJ1-1,TRBV4-1,TGCGCCAGCAGCGAAAAACGAGGCAACGAGGTGGTGGACACTGAAGCTTTCTTT,CASSEKRGNEVVDTEAFF
.,15,.,TRBJ2-5,TRBV4-2,TGTGCCAGCAGCCAAGAATCTGCTAGCGTTGAGACCCAGTACTTC,CASSQESASVETQYF
once,12,.,TRBJ1-5,TRBV7-2,TGTGCCAGCAGCTCTAGAAATCAGCCCCAGCATTTT,CASSSRNQPQHF
.,17,TRBD1,TRBJ1-1,TRBV4-1,TGCGCCAGCAGCCAAATGGTCCCCGGGACAGCATACACTGAAGCTTTCTTT,CASSQMVPGTAYTEAFF
.,18,TRBD2,TRBJ2-1,TRBV11-2,TGTGCCAGCAGCCCTCCCGGGACTAGCGGGGGGAGGCACAATGAGCAGTTCTTC,CASSPPGTSGGRHNEQFF
.,16,TRBD1,TRBJ1-2,TRBV18,TGTGCCAGCTCCGGGACAGGGCTCCTTCTCGACTATGGCTACACCTTC,CASSGTGLLLDYGYTF
once,19,TRBD1,TRBJ2-1,TRBV10-3,TGTGCCATCAGTGGAAAACAGGGGGCCCCGACCCCTAGCTACAATGAGCAGTTCTTC,CAISGKQGAPTPSYNEQFF
.,14,.,TRBJ1-1,TRBV6-4,TGTGCCAGCAGTGACTCTCTGGGGAGTCCTGAAGCTTTCTTT,CASSDSLGSPEAFF
.,16,TRBD2,TRBJ2-1,TRBV4-3,TGCGCCAGCAGCCAATTCGGACTAGCGGGGGATTATGAGCAGTTCTTC,CASSQFGLAGDYEQFF
.,16,TRBD2,TRBJ2-7,TRBV5-4,TGTGCCAGCAGCTTGGGTGGGGGGGTCCTCCTCCCTGAGCAGTACTTC,CASSLGGGVLLPEQYF
.,13,.,TRBJ2-7,TRBV28,TGTGCCAGCAGTTTAGGGCAGTCGCGCGAGCAGTACTTC,CASSLGQSREQYF
.,13,TRBD2,TRBJ2-4,TRBV10-3,TGTGCCACCCGGGAGGCCGGAGCGAACATTCAGTACTTC,CATREAGANIQYF
.,14,.,TRBJ2-7,TRBV13,TGTGCCAGCAGCTTATTCGGGGTTTTGGTCGAGCAGTACTTC,CASSLFGVLVEQYF
few,15,TRBD1,TRBJ2-2,TRBV28,TGTGCCAGCAGTTACAGGGGGAATGAGACCGGGGAGCTGTTTTTT,CASSYRGNETGELFF
.,16,TRBD1,TRBJ1-5,TRBV30,TGTGCCTGGATCGCTTCGACAGGGGGCGCCCGGCAGCCCCAGCATTTT,CAWIASTGGARQPQHF
.,16,TRBD1,TRBJ2-1,TRBV4-1,TGCGCCAGCAGCCATGCCGCGGACAGGGGGCGGAATGAGCAGTTCTTC,CASSHAADRGRNEQFF
.,14,TRBD2,TRBJ2-1,TRBV10-3,TGTGCCATCGCCGGGACTAGCGGGAGATCTGAGCAGTTCTTC,CAIAGTSGRSEQFF
.,20,TRBD1,TRBJ2-4,TRBV30,TGTGCCTGGAGTGAGGACCGGACAGGGGGCTTACTACTAGCCAAAAACATTCAGTACTTC,CAWSEDRTGGLLLAKNIQYF
few,17,.,TRBJ2-3,TRBV29-1,TGCAGCGCCGAAGGGCCGGGGGTTAGCGGCCACACAGATACGCAGTATTTT,CSAEGPGVSGHTDTQYF